The 16 T cell receptor beta chains below all came from one sample that was sequenced in a study of PD-1 blockade in classical Hodgkin lymphoma (dated by TCRdb to 2020 to 2021). Library preparation employed the immunoSEQ multiplex PCR assay. In its TCRdb copy, this immuneACCESS table keeps in-frame sequences only and misses some clones. Where compared with another copy, unresolved V genes explain less than half of these, and the others have no known cause. The sample table records roughly 46,000 clones; around 74% of these occur just once. The ten most abundant clones make up approximately 12% of the sample. The intended sense of this specimen's time point label: cycle 4 day 1 (C4D1), after 5 to 7 weeks of nivolumab. Relapse after autologous stem cell transplantation had occurred in all trial patients, and cohorts A, B and C were distinguished by prior brentuximab vedotin exposure. The input for sequencing was peripheral blood mononuclear cells (PBMCs), taken before the fourth cycle of nivolumab. These receptors were taken from a human donor with classical Hodgkin lymphoma.

This chain joins TRBV2 and TRBJ2-3; D possibly corresponds to TRBD1 (6 bases). The CDR3 totals 15 residues. Germline lookup yields CDR1 SNHLY and CDR2 FYNNEI. Trimming took off 6 bases at V and 2 bases at J, with 15 bases between the two ends. The DNA for the CDR3 is TGTGCCAGCAGCCCATATAGGGGGATCACAGATACGCAGTATTTT. This translates into CASSPYRGITDTQYF. Full variable domain (remainder filled in from reference TRBV2 and TRBJ2-3): EPEVTQTPSHQVTQMGQEVILRCVPISNHLYFYWYRQILGQKVEFLVSFYNNEISEKSEIFDDQFSVERPDGSNFTLKIRSTKLEDSAMYFCASSPYRGITDTQYFGPGTRLTVL.

V and J are TRBV7-2 and TRBJ1-3; D is undetermined. CDR1 and CDR2 (germline): SGHTA, FQGNSA. Trimming removed 7 bases from V and 0 bases from J, with 13 bases in between. There are 15 residues in the CDR3. The CDR3 region is CASKDSGNSGNTIYF. The CDR3 nucleotides read TGTGCCAGCAAGGACTCGGGAAACTCTGGAAACACCATATATTTT.

This clone has just a few counts. V gene TRBV5-1 combines with J gene TRBJ2-7; the D gene is possibly TRBD1 (6 bases). The CDR3 runs 15 residues. Germline V gives CDR1 SGHRS, CDR2 YFSETQ. Trimming took off 1 base at V and 5 bases at J, with 16 bases between the two ends. The CDR3 is CASSLSPAGVDEQYF. In DNA, the CDR3 is TGCGCCAGCAGCTTGTCTCCAGCAGGGGTGGACGAGCAGTACTTC.

V is TRBV28 and J is TRBJ1-5; perhaps TRBD1 as D (6 bases). Germline CDR1 reads MDHEN; CDR2 reads SYDVKM. The ends were cut back, 5 bases at V and 6 bases at J, with 20 bases in the middle. This CDR3 is 16 amino acids long. The CDR3, as DNA: TGTGCCAGCAGTCCCAGACAGGCCATTTTGGGTCAGCCCCAGCATTTT. It codes for CASSPRQAILGQPQHF.

J is TRBJ1-4 and V is TRBV11-3; no clear D gene. The CDR3 sequence is 15 residues long. V gave up 4 bases and J gave up 5 bases, with 14 bases separating them. Per germline, CDR1 SGHNT and CDR2 YENEEA. CDR3 residues: CASSYSRTRNEKLFF. The CDR3 bases are TGTGCCAGCAGCTATTCTCGGACGCGGAATGAAAAACTGTTTTTT.

By its share, this clone is large. This rearrangement joins TRBV5-1 to TRBJ2-3, with 9 positions matching TRBD1. V shed 3 bases, J shed 4 bases, and the junction held 6 bases outside the gene matches. The germline gives CDR1 SGHRS, CDR2 YFSETQ. The CDR3 is made up of 15 amino acids. The CDR3 loop reads CASSSGTGSADTQYF. Written as DNA, the CDR3 is TGCGCCAGCAGCTCTGGGACAGGGTCAGCAGATACGCAGTATTTT.

The chain combines TRBV9 with TRBJ2-7; D possibly corresponds to TRBD1 (6 bases). CDR3 length: 14 amino acids. Per germline, CDR1 SGDLS and CDR2 YYNGEE. V lost 4 bases to trimming and J lost 2 bases, with 13 bases between them. CDR3 residues: CASSPWTETYEQYF. As DNA, the CDR3 is TGTGCCAGCAGCCCTTGGACAGAAACCTACGAGCAGTACTTC.

This clone was found once. The chain recombines TRBV11-2 with TRBJ2-1, with 9 bases aligning to TRBD2. J was trimmed by 7 bases and V by 5 bases; bases with no gene match: 9. Germline V lookup: CDR1 SGHAT, CDR2 FQNNGV. This CDR3 contains 15 residues. CDR3 coding DNA: TGTGCCAGCAGCCCCGCGGGGGGACTAGCAAATGAGCAGTTCTTC. Protein: CASSPAGGLANEQFF.

The chain combines TRBV7-9 with TRBJ2-1; D is uncertain. CDR1 and CDR2 (germline): SEHNR, FQNEAQ (reference sequence). CDR3 length: 14 amino acids. V lost 1 base to trimming and J lost 12 bases, with 16 bases between them. The CDR3 loop reads CASSLVLVTLGQFF. In DNA form, the CDR3 reads TGTGCCAGCAGCTTAGTTCTAGTCACGTTAGGGCAGTTCTTC.

The chain is built from TRBV6-5 and TRBJ1-5; D perhaps matches TRBD1 (5 bases). CDR1 MNHEY and CDR2 SVGAGI come from the germline V gene. Trimming removed 11 bases at V and 5 bases at J, with 19 bases between. The CDR3 is 14 residues long. CDR3 amino acids: CAGTSAGSDQPQHF. The CDR3 coding sequence is TGTGCCGGTACCTCGGCAGGGAGCGATCAGCCCCAGCATTTT.

The rearrangement uses TRBV7-2 and TRBJ2-7, with D tentatively TRBD2 (5 bases). V was clipped by 3 bases and J by 4 bases, with 13 bases between them. The germline V gene encodes CDR1 SGHTA and CDR2 FQGNSA. This CDR3 comprises 14 residues. The CDR3 region has the DNA TGTGCCAGCAGCTTCGGACTCACACTATACGAGCAGTACTTC. Protein sequence: CASSFGLTLYEQYF. The variable domain in full, completed from reference TRBV7-2 and TRBJ2-7, reads GAGVSQSPSNKVTEKGKDVELRCDPISGHTALYWYRQSLGQGLEFLIYFQGNSAPDKSGLPSDRFSAERTGGSVSTLTIQRTQQEDSAVYLCASSFGLTLYEQYFGPGTRLTVT.

V gene TRBV21-1 combines with J gene TRBJ2-5; the listed D gene, TRBD2, was not tested against the DNA. TRBV21-1 is shown as a pseudogene. The CDR3 covers 18 residues. As DNA, the CDR3 is TGTGCCAGCAGCAAAGAAGGGCCCCTGGCGGGACGACAAGAGACCCAGTACTTC. Translated, it gives CASSKEGPLAGRQETQYF.

V gene TRBV28 combines with J gene TRBJ2-1; 7 nucleotides align to TRBD2. Germline lookup yields CDR1 MDHEN and CDR2 SYDVKM. The CDR3 extends over 15 amino acids. V lost 5 bases and J lost 7; bases outside the gene matches: 11. In DNA, the CDR3 is TGTGCCAGCAGTCCCCTTGGCGGGAGCGTTAATGAGCAGTTCTTC. The encoded protein is CASSPLGGSVNEQFF.

This sequence joins TRBV18 and TRBJ2-6; D gene uncertain. V gave up 1 base and J gave up 4 bases, with 5 bases separating them. The CDR3 covers 14 residues. Germline CDR1 is KGHSH and CDR2 is LQKENI. This CDR3 is CASSPLGGANVLTF. DNA for the CDR3: TGTGCCAGCTCACCACTTGGGGGGGCCAACGTCCTGACTTTC.

The chain combines TRBV10-1 with TRBJ2-1; TRBD2 aligns across 9 bases. The CDR3 runs to 15 residues. The germline CDR1 and CDR2 sequences are WNHNN and SYGVQD (reference sequence). With V trimmed by 2 bases and J by 8 bases, 7 bases remained unmatched. CDR3 nucleotides: TGCGCCAGCAGTGAGAAGGGACTAGCCGACGATGAGCAGTTCTTC. Amino acids: CASSEKGLADDEQFF.

The chain has TRBV4-1 and TRBJ2-7; the match to TRBD2 covers 14 bases. V was clipped by 4 bases and J by 12 bases; unmatched bases: 23. CDR1 is MGHRA, CDR2 YSYEKL, per germline. The CDR3 loop spans 19 amino acids. In DNA, the CDR3 is TGCGCCAGCAGCCCGAGGTGGCTTCCGGGACTAGCGGGAGAAAGAGCCGGGTACTTC. It is translated as CASSPRWLPGLAGERAGYF.